The following is a T cell receptor beta chain sequence with its context. Seattle patients were enrolled while actively infected and followed longitudinally. These data belong to a study of blood T cell repertoires in COVID-19. About the research overall: Specimens from acute and convalescent COVID-19 originated in the United States, Italy and Spain. Sample material is recorded as cDNA or gDNA derived from T cells, B-cell-depleted T cells, or PBMCs.

Source study methods: Estimation of nucleated cell counts relied on the amplification of reference gene primers. The method was immunoSEQ multiplex PCR; TCRdb's version includes in-frame clones alone and lacks a portion of them. The V and J calls and clone size were taken over from that table, and D and trimming were inferred from the DNA. The data show about 87,000 clones, around 85% seen once. Trimming removed 5 bases from V and 4 bases from J; junction bases left unmatched: 12. The germline CDR1 and CDR2 sequences are ENHRY and SYGVKD. The CDR3 contains 16 residues. The V and J genes are TRBV10-3 and TRBJ2-7, with TRBD2 matching over 9 bases. The sequence came from a woman aged 80 or over with COVID-19, enrolled during active disease. Sequenced sample: peripheral blood. CDR3 coding DNA: TGTGCCATCAGTTCCAGCGGGAGGAAAATAGGGTACGAGCAGTACTTC. This codes for CAISSSGRKIGYEQYF.